This TCR beta chain was obtained from a study of cytomegalovirus exposure and HLA in healthy donors. Germline V lookup: CDR1 WNHNN, CDR2 SYGVQD (reference sequence). Trimming cost V 3 bases and J 1 base, with 6 bases left between them. CDR3 length: 13 residues. Study-level findings and limits: Most CMV-associated TCR beta chains were later found to appear HLA-restricted. Reported findings show TCR beta sequences accurately forecast HLA-A and HLA-B alleles in most subjects.

The PCR used 60 Vbeta and 13 Jbeta primers. Original methodology: Later reanalysis found 80 million or so unique TCR beta chains, around 9.9 million of them shared. The data were produced by immunoSEQ multiplex PCR, yet TCRdb's version contains in-frame clones alone and is incomplete. The V and J calls and clone size are taken from that table; D and trimming were inferred from the DNA. The sample includes about 180,000 clones, more than 65% of them seen just once. Notes on this clone: Its matching antigen is unknown.

Sample: PBMCs. This sequence joins TRBV10-1 and TRBJ2-5, with D perhaps TRBD1 (5 bases). This TCR was sampled from a woman aged 45 to 65 in good health and CMV-seronegative. The DNA of the CDR3 is TGCGCCAGCAGTGAACAGGTCCAAGAGACCCAGTACTTC. Amino acid sequence: CASSEQVQETQYF.